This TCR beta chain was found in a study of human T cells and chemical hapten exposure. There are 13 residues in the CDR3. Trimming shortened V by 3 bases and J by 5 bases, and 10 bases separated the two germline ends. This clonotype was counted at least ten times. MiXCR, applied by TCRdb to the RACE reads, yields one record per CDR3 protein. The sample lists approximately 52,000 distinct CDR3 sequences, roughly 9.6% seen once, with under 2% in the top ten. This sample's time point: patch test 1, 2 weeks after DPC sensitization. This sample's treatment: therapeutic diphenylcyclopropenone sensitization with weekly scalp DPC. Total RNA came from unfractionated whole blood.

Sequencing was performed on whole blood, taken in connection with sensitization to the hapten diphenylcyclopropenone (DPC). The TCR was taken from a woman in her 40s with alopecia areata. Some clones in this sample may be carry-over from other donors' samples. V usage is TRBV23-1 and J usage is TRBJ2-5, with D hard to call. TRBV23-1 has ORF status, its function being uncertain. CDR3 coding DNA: TGCGCCAGCAGTCATCCCAACGGGGAGACCCAGTACTTC. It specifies CASSHPNGETQYF.